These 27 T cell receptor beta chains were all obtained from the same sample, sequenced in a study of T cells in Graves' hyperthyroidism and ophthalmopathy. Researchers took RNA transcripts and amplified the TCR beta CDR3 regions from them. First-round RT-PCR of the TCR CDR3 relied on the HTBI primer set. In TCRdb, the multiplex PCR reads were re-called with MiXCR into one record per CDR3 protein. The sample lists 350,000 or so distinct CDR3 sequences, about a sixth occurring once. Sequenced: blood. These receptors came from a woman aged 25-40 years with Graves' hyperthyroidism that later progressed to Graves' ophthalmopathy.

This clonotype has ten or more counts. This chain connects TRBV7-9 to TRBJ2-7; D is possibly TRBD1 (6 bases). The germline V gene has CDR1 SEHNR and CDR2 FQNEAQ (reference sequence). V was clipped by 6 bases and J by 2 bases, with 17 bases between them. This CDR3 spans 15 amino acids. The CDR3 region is CASSSDSAVAYEQYF. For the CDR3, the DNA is TGTGCCAGCAGTTCGGACAGTGCCGTAGCCTACGAGCAGTACTTC.

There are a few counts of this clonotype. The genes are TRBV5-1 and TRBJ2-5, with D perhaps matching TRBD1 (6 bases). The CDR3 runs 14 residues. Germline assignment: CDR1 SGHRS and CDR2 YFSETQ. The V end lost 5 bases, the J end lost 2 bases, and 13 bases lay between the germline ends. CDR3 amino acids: CASRAGEEQETQYF. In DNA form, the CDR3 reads TGCGCCAGCAGAGCAGGGGAAGAACAAGAGACCCAGTACTTC.

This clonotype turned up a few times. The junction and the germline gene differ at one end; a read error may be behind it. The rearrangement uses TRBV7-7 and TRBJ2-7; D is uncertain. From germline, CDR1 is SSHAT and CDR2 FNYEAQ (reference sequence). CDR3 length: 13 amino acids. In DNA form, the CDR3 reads TGTGCTAGCAGCCAGGAAAGGGACTACGAGCAGTACTTC. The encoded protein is CASSQERDYEQYF.

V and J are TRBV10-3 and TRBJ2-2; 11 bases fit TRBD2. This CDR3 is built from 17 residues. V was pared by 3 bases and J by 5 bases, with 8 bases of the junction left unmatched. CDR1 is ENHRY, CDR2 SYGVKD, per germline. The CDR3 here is CAISDSTSGILTGELFF. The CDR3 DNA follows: TGTGCCATCAGTGATTCGACTAGCGGGATATTAACCGGGGAGCTGTTTTTT.

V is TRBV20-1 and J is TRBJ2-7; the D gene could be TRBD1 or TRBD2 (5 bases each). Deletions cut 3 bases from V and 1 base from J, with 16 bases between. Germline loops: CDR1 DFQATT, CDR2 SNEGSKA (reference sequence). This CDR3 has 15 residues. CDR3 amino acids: CSASTIRDGSYEQYF. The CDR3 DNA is TGCAGTGCTAGCACTATTAGGGACGGATCCTACGAGCAGTACTTC.

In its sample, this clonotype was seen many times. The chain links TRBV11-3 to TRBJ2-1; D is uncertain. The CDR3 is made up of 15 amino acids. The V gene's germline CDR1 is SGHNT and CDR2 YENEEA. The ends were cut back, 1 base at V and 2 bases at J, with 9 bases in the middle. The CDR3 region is CASSLGLEAYNEQFF. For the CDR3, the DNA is TGTGCCAGCAGCTTAGGTCTCGAAGCCTACAATGAGCAGTTCTTC.

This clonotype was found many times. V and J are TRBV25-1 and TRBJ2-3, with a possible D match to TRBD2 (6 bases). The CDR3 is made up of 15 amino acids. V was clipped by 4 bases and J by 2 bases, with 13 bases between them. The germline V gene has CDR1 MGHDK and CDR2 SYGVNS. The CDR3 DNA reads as TGTGCCAGCAGTGTTGACGGGAGAATCACAGATACGCAGTATTTT. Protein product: CASSVDGRITDTQYF.

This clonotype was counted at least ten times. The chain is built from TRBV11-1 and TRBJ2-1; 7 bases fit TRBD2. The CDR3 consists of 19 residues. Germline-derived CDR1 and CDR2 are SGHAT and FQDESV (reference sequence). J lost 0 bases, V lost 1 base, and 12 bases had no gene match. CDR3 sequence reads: CASSLGGAGLYNSYNEQFF. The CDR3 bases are TGTGCCAGCAGCTTAGGGGGAGCGGGATTGTACAACTCCTACAATGAGCAGTTCTTC.

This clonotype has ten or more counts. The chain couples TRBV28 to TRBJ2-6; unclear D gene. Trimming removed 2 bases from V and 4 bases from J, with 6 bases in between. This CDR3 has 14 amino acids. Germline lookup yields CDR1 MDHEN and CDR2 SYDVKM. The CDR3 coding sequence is TGTGCCAGCAGTTTAGCCCCCGGGGCCAACGTCCTGACTTTC. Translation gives CASSLAPGANVLTF.

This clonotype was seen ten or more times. CDR3 DNA: TGTGCCAGCAGCCTTGGGGGTGGGAAAGATACGCAGTATTTT. Amino acid sequence: CASSLGGGKDTQYF. J is TRBJ2-3 and V is TRBV25-1; the D gene could be TRBD1 or TRBD2 (5 bases each). This CDR3 is 14 amino acids long. The germline V and J ends were trimmed by 6 bases and 5 bases, with 15 bases remaining between them. Germline V CDR1 and CDR2: MGHDK, SYGVNS.

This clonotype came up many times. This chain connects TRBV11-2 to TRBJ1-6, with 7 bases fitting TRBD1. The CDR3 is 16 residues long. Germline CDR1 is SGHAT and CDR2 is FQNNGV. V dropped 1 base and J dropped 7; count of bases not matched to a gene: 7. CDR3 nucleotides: TGTGCCAGCAGCTTAGTAGCGGGACAGCCAAATTCACCCCTCCACTTT. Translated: CASSLVAGQPNSPLHF.

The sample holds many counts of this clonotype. Here the CDR3 DNA reads TGTGCCAGCAGCTTAGCAACCCTCTACGAGCAGTACTTC. This sequence encodes CASSLATLYEQYF. The J gene is TRBJ2-7, the V gene TRBV7-8; D is unclear. The CDR3 totals 13 residues. The V gene lost 0 bases and the J gene lost 3 bases, with 6 bases spanning the gap. CDR1 and CDR2 (germline): SGHVS, FQNEAQ.

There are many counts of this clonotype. CDR3 sequence (DNA): TGTGCCAGCAGTTGGGGGCTAGCGGGAGGTTACGAGCAGTACTTC. It codes for CASSWGLAGGYEQYF. This chain links TRBV12-3 or TRBV12-4 with TRBJ2-7, with TRBD2 identical over 11 bases. The trim removed 4 bases at V and 4 bases at J, leaving 6 bases unmatched. The CDR3 spans 15 residues.

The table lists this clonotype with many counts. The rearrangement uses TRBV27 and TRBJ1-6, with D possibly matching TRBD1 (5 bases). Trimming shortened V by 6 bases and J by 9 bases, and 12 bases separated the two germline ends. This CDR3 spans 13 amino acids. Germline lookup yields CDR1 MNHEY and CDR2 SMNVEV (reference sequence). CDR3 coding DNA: TGTGCCAGCAGCCCGTTAGGGGTTTCACCCCTCCACTTT. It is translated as CASSPLGVSPLHF.

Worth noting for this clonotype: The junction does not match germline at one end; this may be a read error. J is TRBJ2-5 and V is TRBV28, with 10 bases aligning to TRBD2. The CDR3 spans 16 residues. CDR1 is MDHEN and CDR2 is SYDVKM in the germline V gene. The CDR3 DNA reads TGTGACAGCCTAAACCCCCGGCTAGCGGGGGAAGAGACCCAGTACTTC. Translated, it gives CDSLNPRLAGEETQYF.

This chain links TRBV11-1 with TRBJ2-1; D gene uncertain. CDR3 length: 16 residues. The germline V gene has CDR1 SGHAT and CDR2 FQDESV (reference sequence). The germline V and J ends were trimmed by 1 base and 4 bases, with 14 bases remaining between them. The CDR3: CASSLGTTFHYNEQFF. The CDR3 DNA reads TGTGCCAGCAGCTTAGGGACCACCTTCCATTACAATGAGCAGTTCTTC.

Here the CDR3 DNA reads TGTGCCAGCAGTTTATACAGGTTACCCTATGGCTACACCTTC. It is translated as CASSLYRLPYGYTF. This chain links TRBV6-1 with TRBJ1-2; the D gene is possibly TRBD1 (5 bases). The ends were cut back, 5 bases at V and 4 bases at J, with 14 bases in the middle. This CDR3 has 14 residues. Per the germline V gene, CDR1 is MNHNS and CDR2 is SASEGT.

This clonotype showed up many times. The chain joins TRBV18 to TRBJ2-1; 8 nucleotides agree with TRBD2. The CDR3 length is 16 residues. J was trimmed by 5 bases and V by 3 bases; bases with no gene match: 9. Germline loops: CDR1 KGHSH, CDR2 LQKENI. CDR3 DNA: TGTGCCAGCTCACCCCTATCTAGCGGGTCGAACAATGAGCAGTTCTTC. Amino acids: CASSPLSSGSNNEQFF.

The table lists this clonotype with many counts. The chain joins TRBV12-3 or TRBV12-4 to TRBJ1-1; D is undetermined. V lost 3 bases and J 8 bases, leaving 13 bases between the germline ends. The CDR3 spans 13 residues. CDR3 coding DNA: TGTGCCAGCAGTTTTAGAGAGACGGGCGAAGCTTTCTTT. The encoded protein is CASSFRETGEAFF.

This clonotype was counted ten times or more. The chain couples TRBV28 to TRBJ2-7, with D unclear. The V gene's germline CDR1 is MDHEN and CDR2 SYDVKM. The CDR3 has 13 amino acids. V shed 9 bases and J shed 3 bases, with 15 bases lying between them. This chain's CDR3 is CASRVFSGYEQYF. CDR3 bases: TGTGCCAGTCGGGTCTTTTCAGGCTACGAGCAGTACTTC.

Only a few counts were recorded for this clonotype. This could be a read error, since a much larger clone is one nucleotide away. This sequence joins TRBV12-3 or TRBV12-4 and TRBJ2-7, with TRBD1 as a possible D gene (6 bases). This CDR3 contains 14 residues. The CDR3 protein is CTSSVQGLSYEQYF. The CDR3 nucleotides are TGTACCAGCAGTGTACAGGGCCTTTCCTACGAGCAGTACTTC.

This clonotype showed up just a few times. In nucleotides, the CDR3 is TGTGCCAGCAGCTTATGGGTACCGGGGGGGAGCTCCTACAATGAGCAGTTCTTC. Its protein product is CASSLWVPGGSSYNEQFF. This chain links TRBV7-6 with TRBJ2-1; 8 positions agree with TRBD2. This CDR3 region has 18 residues. V shed 2 bases, J shed 0 bases, and the junction held 9 bases outside the gene matches. The germline V gene encodes CDR1 SGHVS and CDR2 FNYEAQ.

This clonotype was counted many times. The CDR3 DNA follows: TGTGCCTGGAGCGGTGGACAGGGGAATGAAAAACTGTTTTTT. This gives the protein CAWSGGQGNEKLFF. The chain couples TRBV30 to TRBJ1-4; 9 bases agree with TRBD1. In germline, CDR1 is GTSNPN, CDR2 SVGIG (reference sequence). The CDR3 is 14 residues long. Trimming removed 3 bases from V and 5 bases from J; junction bases left unmatched: 4.

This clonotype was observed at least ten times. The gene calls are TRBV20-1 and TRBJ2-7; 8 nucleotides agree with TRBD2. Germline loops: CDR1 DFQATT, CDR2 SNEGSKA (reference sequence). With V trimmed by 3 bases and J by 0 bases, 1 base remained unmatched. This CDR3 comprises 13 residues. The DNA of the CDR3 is TGCAGTGCTAGCGGGAGGGCCTCCTACGAGCAGTACTTC. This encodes CSASGRASYEQYF.

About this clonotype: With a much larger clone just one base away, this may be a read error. CDR3 protein: CASSSRETPGYGYTF. CDR3 bases: TGTGCCAGCAGCTCACGCGAAACACCCGGGTATGGCTACACCTTC. V and J are TRBV7-9 and TRBJ1-2; D unclear. Germline V gene sequence: CDR1 SEHNR, CDR2 FQNEAQ (reference sequence). V shed 4 bases and J shed 5 bases, with 17 bases lying between them. The CDR3 extends over 15 amino acids.

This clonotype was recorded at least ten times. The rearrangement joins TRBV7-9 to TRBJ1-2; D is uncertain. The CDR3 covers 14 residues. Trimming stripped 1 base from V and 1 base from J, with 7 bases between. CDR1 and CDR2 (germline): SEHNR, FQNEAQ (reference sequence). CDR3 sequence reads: CASSLVGVNYGYTF. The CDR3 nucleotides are TGTGCCAGCAGCTTAGTCGGGGTTAACTATGGCTACACCTTC. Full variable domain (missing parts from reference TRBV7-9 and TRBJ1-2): DTGVSQNPRHKITKRGQNVTFRCDPISEHNRLYWYRQTLGQGPEFLTYFQNEAQLEKSRLLSDRFSAERPKGSFSTLEIQRTEQGDSAMYLCASSLVGVNYGYTFGSGTRLTVV.

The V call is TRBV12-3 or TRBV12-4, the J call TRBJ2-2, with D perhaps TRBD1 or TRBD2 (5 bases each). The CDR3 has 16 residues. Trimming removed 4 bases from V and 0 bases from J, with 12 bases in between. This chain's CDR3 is CASSWDAKANTGELFF. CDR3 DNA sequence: TGTGCCAGCAGTTGGGACGCGAAGGCGAACACCGGGGAGCTGTTTTTT.